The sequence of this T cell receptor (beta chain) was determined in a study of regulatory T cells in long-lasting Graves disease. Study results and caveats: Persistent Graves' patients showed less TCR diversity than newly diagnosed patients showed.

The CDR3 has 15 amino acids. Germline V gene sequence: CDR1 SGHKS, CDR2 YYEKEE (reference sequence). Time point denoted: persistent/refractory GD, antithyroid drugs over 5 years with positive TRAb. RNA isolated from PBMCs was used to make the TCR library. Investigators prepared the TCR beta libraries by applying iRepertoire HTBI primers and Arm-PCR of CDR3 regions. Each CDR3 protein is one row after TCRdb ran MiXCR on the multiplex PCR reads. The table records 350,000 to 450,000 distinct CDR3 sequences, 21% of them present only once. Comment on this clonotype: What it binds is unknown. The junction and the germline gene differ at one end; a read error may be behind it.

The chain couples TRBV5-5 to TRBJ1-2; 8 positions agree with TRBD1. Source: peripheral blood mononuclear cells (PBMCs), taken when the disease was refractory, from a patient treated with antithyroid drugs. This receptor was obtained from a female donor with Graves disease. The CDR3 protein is CASSQLQGDNYGYTF. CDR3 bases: TGCGCCAGCAGCCAACTACAGGGGGATAACTATGGCTACACCTTC.